This T cell receptor beta chain was recovered during a study of T cell responses to AZD1222 COVID-19 vaccine. Study findings and constraints: At baseline, just a handful of AZD1222 recipients tested seropositive. Only after the peak T cell response were repertoires sampled.

This CDR3 has 15 amino acids. V was trimmed by 6 bases and J by 5 bases, leaving 16 bases between them. The germline V gene has CDR1 ENHRY and CDR2 SYGVKD. Notes on this clone: The target antigen is unknown.

Using immunoSEQ multiplex PCR, the repertoire was profiled, and TCRdb retains in-frame clones only, with some absent. The sample has over 75,000 clones, roughly nine tenths seen once. The source material was peripheral blood, sampled on day 0 of AZD1222 vaccination. The receptor was derived from an adult in good health. V is TRBV10-3 and J is TRBJ2-2, with D possibly matching TRBD1 (6 bases). Written as DNA, the CDR3 is TGTGCCATCAGCGAGGGAACAGGGCGAACCGGGGAGCTGTTTTTT. This codes for CAISEGTGRTGELFF.